A selection of T cell receptor beta chains follows, all from one sample in a study of cytomegalovirus exposure and HLA in healthy donors. Data came from immunoSEQ multiplex PCR; TCRdb stores just in-frame clones and leaves some out. Of 160,000 or so clones listed, about 82% are singletons. Sequencing was done on a sample of PBMCs. These receptors were obtained from a woman younger than 45 in good health and CMV-seropositive. Both conserved end residues are part of each CDR3. The D gene is left open where the match is weak. A clone size is listed for some rows: how often the clone was seen (once, few, many), or a class if it is expanded.

J: TRBJ2-4
V: TRBV7-2
D: NA
size: once
CDR3: CASSGGYIQYF
DNA: TGTGCCAGCAGCGGGGGGTACATTCAGTACTTC

J: TRBJ1-2
V: TRBV7-2
D: TRBD1
size: NA
CDR3: CASSPQGIYYGYTF
DNA: TGTGCCAGCAGTCCACAGGGGATCTACTATGGCTACACCTTC

J: TRBJ1-5
V: TRBV2
D: NA
size: NA
CDR3: CASSDGGNSNQPQHF
DNA: TGTGCCAGCAGTGATGGGGGGAATAGCAATCAGCCCCAGCATTTT

J: TRBJ2-2
V: TRBV6-6
D: NA
size: NA
CDR3: CASSRVVGELFF
DNA: TGTGCCAGCAGTCGGGTTGTCGGGGAGCTGTTTTTT

J: TRBJ1-3
V: TRBV9
D: TRBD1
size: NA
CDR3: CASTPTGGNGNTIYF
DNA: TGTGCCAGCACACCGACAGGGGGCAATGGAAACACCATATATTTT

J: TRBJ1-1
V: TRBV7-9
D: TRBD1
size: once
CDR3: CASSLWTGLNTEAFF
DNA: TGTGCCAGCAGCTTATGGACAGGCTTGAACACTGAAGCTTTCTTT

J: TRBJ1-2
V: TRBV29-1
D: NA
size: few
CDR3: CSVVGSNYGYTF
DNA: TGCAGCGTTGTGGGCAGTAACTATGGCTACACCTTC

J: TRBJ2-7
V: TRBV7-9
D: NA
size: NA
CDR3: CASSLTGSSYEQYF
DNA: TGTGCCAGCAGCTTAACAGGGTCCTCCTACGAGCAGTACTTC

J: TRBJ2-1
V: TRBV5-1
D: TRBD2
size: few
CDR3: CASSLERLAGRENEQFF
DNA: TGCGCCAGCAGCTTGGAGAGACTAGCGGGGCGCGAAAATGAGCAGTTCTTC

J: TRBJ1-3
V: TRBV28
D: TRBD1
size: NA
CDR3: CASSLWDRNTGNTIYF
DNA: TGTGCCAGCAGTTTATGGGACAGGAACACTGGAAACACCATATATTTT

J: TRBJ2-7
V: TRBV5-5
D: NA
size: NA
CDR3: CASSTRQGRAEQYF
DNA: TGTGCCAGCAGCACTAGACAGGGGAGGGCCGAGCAGTACTTC

J: TRBJ1-2
V: TRBV13
D: NA
size: NA
CDR3: CASSIRGDYGYTF
DNA: TGTGCCAGCAGCATCCGGGGAGACTATGGCTACACCTTC

J: TRBJ2-5
V: TRBV30
D: NA
size: NA
CDR3: CALTVPRWKYQETQYF
DNA: TGTGCCTTGACAGTGCCTAGGTGGAAGTACCAAGAGACCCAGTACTTC

J: TRBJ1-5
V: TRBV6-1
D: NA
size: NA
CDR3: CASSEERTAQPQHF
DNA: TGTGCCAGCAGTGAAGAGCGGACAGCACAGCCCCAGCATTTT

J: TRBJ1-1
V: TRBV11-1
D: NA
size: NA
CDR3: CASSLGGFTEAFF
DNA: TGTGCCAGCAGCTTAGGGGGCTTTACTGAAGCTTTCTTT

J: TRBJ2-3
V: TRBV9
D: TRBD1
size: NA
CDR3: CASSKSGQGAHTQYF
DNA: TGTGCCAGCAGCAAATCGGGACAGGGAGCGCATACGCAGTATTTT

J: TRBJ1-1
V: TRBV7-8
D: NA
size: NA
CDR3: CASSLSPGDTEAFF
DNA: TGTGCCAGCAGCTTATCACCGGGAGACACTGAAGCTTTCTTT

J: TRBJ1-1
V: TRBV7-2
D: NA
size: NA
CDR3: CASSSLSMNTEAFF
DNA: TGTGCCAGCAGCTCACTGTCGATGAACACTGAAGCTTTCTTT

J: TRBJ1-1
V: TRBV18
D: TRBD1
size: NA
CDR3: CASSQSRDRVEAFF
DNA: TGTGCCAGCTCTCAATCGCGGGACAGAGTAGAAGCTTTCTTT

J: TRBJ2-7
V: TRBV5-1
D: TRBD1
size: NA
CDR3: CASSFGTGTGNYEQYF
DNA: TGCGCCAGCAGCTTCGGTACCGGGACAGGGAACTACGAGCAGTACTTC

J: TRBJ2-5
V: TRBV11-1
D: TRBD1
size: NA
CDR3: CASSSTGGVRETQYF
DNA: TGTGCCAGCAGCTCGACAGGGGGGGTCCGAGAGACCCAGTACTTC

J: TRBJ2-5
V: TRBV30
D: TRBD1
size: NA
CDR3: CAWTHRGPQETQYF
DNA: TGTGCCTGGACCCACAGGGGGCCCCAAGAGACCCAGTACTTC

J: TRBJ2-3
V: TRBV6-1
D: TRBD2
size: NA
CDR3: CASSAVLTKRGGRNTQYF
DNA: TGTGCCAGCAGTGCCGTTCTTACCAAGCGGGGGGGTCGGAATACGCAGTATTTT

J: TRBJ1-2
V: TRBV7-2
D: TRBD1
size: NA
CDR3: CASSPGTGDDTF
DNA: TGTGCCAGCAGCCCAGGGACAGGGGACGACACCTTC

J: TRBJ2-7
V: TRBV6-5
D: TRBD2
size: NA
CDR3: CASSYAGTRHEQYF
DNA: TGTGCCAGCAGTTACGCGGGGACTAGGCACGAGCAGTACTTC

J: TRBJ1-1
V: TRBV5-1
D: NA
size: NA
CDR3: CASSHALTGNTEAFF
DNA: TGCGCCAGCAGCCACGCTCTGACAGGGAACACTGAAGCTTTCTTT

J: TRBJ2-6
V: TRBV5-1
D: TRBD1
size: once
CDR3: CASSLGDRGNVLTF
DNA: TGCGCCAGCAGCTTGGGGGACAGGGGCAACGTCCTGACTTTC

J: TRBJ1-2
V: TRBV7-2
D: NA
size: once
CDR3: CASSLEQDYGYTF
DNA: TGTGCCAGCAGCTTAGAACAGGACTATGGCTACACCTTC

J: TRBJ2-1
V: TRBV7-9
D: NA
size: few
CDR3: CASSPPPRFSYNEQFF
DNA: TGTGCCAGCAGCCCCCCACCCAGGTTCTCCTACAATGAGCAGTTCTTC

J: TRBJ1-1
V: TRBV5-6
D: NA
size: NA
CDR3: CASSFAGEGMNTEAFF
DNA: TGTGCCAGCAGCTTTGCAGGGGAAGGGATGAACACTGAAGCTTTCTTT

J: TRBJ2-7
V: TRBV18
D: NA
size: NA
CDR3: CASSPPSEQIYEQYF
DNA: TGTGCCAGCTCACCACCGTCAGAACAGATCTACGAGCAGTACTTC

J: TRBJ1-3
V: TRBV7-9
D: TRBD1
size: NA
CDR3: CASSDRQGDGNTIYF
DNA: TGTGCCAGCAGCGACCGACAGGGTGATGGAAACACCATATATTTT

J: TRBJ1-5
V: TRBV29-1
D: NA
size: NA
CDR3: CSVVEGEWSNQPQHF
DNA: TGCAGCGTTGTCGAGGGGGAGTGGAGCAATCAGCCCCAGCATTTT

J: TRBJ2-6
V: TRBV5-4
D: TRBD2
size: NA
CDR3: CASSLRGAGANVLTF
DNA: TGTGCCAGCAGCTTGCGGGGGGCTGGGGCCAACGTCCTGACTTTC

J: TRBJ2-7
V: TRBV6-6
D: TRBD2
size: NA
CDR3: CASRDQRGAYEQYF
DNA: TGTGCCAGCAGGGACCAGCGGGGAGCCTACGAGCAGTACTTC

J: TRBJ1-1
V: TRBV7-9
D: NA
size: NA
CDR3: CASSLQSNTEAFF
DNA: TGTGCCAGCAGCTTACAGTCGAACACTGAAGCTTTCTTT